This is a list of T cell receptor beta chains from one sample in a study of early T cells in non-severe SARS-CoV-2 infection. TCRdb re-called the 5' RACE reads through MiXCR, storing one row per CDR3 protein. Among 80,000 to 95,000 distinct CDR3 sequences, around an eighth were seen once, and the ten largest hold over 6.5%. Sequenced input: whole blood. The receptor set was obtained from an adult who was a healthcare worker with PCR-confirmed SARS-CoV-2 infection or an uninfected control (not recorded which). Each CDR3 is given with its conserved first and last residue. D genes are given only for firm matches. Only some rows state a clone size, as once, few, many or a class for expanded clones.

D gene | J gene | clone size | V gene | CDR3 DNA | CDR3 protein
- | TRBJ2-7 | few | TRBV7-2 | TGTGCCAGCAGCTTAGACCACCCCTACGAGCAGTACTTC | CASSLDHPYEQYF
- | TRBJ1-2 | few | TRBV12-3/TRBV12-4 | TGTGCCAGCAGTTTACGGCGGGGGGTGAACTATGGCTACACCTTC | CASSLRRGVNYGYTF
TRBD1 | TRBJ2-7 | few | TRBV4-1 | TGCGCCAGCAGCCAAGCGGGACAGGGCCTTTACGAGCAGTACTTC | CASSQAGQGLYEQYF
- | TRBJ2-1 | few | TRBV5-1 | TGCGCCAGCAGCTTGGCGCCTTCCAATGAGCAGTTCTTC | CASSLAPSNEQFF
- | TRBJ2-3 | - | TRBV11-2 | TGTGCCAGCAACACTCCGTCGTGGAACGGAGATACGCAGTATTTT | CASNTPSWNGDTQYF
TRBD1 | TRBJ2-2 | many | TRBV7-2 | TGTGCCAGCAGCCTGTTGAGGGCAGGGGGTGCCGCGAACACCGGGGAGCTGTTTTTT | CASSLLRAGGAANTGELFF
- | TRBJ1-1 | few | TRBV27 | TGTGCCAGCAGTTTCGATCCGGAGGTTGAAGCTTTCTTT | CASSFDPEVEAFF
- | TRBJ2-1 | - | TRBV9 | TGTGCCAGCAGCCTCGCGGGGCGGGATTACAATGAGCAGTTCTTC | CASSLAGRDYNEQFF
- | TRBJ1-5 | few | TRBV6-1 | TGTGCCAGCAGTATGATGCAGAGCAATCAGCCCCAGCATTTT | CASSMMQSNQPQHF
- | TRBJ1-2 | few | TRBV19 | TGTGCCAGTAGTATAGACCATACAGGGATCCGGCACTATGGCTACACCTTC | CASSIDHTGIRHYGYTF
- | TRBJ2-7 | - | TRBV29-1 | TGCAGCGTTGTATGGGGGGTTAGGTACGAGCAGTACTTC | CSVVWGVRYEQYF
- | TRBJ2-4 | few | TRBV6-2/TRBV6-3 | TGTGCCAGCAGTTCCCTAAGACTCGGGGCCAAAAACATTCAGTACTTC | CASSSLRLGAKNIQYF
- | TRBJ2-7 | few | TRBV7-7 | TGTGCTAGCAGCTTAGCGTTCGGCTACTCCTACGAGCAGTACTTC | CASSLAFGYSYEQYF
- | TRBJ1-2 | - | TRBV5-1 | TGCGCCAGCAGCCGTGGAGTCGGTGACTATGGCTACACCTTC | CASSRGVGDYGYTF
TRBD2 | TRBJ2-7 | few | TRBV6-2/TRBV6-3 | TGTGCCAGCAGTGGACTAGCGGGAGTTGCCTACGAGCAGTACTTC | CASSGLAGVAYEQYF
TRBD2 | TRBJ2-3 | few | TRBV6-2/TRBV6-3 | TGTGCCAGCAGTAGACTAGCGGTCACAGATACGCAGTATTTT | CASSRLAVTDTQYF
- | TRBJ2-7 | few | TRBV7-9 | TGTGCCAGCAGCTTGTCCACCGGACTCTACGAGCAGTACTTC | CASSLSTGLYEQYF
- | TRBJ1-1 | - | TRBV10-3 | TGTGCCATCTGGGGGGGAGGCTTAATGAACACTGAAGCTTTCTTT | CAIWGGGLMNTEAFF
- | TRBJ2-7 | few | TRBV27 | TGTGCCAGCAGTTTAAGCCTAGCCGAACCGCCTTCGTCCTACGAGCAGTACTTC | CASSLSLAEPPSSYEQYF
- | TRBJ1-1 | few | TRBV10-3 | TGTGCCATCAGTGATCTTGGGGGCGCTGAAGCTTTCTTT | CAISDLGGAEAFF
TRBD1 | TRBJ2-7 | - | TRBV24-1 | TGTGCCACCAGCCCAACAGGGGCCTACGAGCAGTACTTC | CATSPTGAYEQYF
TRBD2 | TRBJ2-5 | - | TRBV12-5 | TGTGCTAGTGGTCCCGGACTAGCGGGATCAGAGACCCAGTACTTC | CASGPGLAGSETQYF
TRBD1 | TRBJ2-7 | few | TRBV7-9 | TGTGCCAGCAGCTTAGAGGGACAGGGTAGCGAGCAGTACTTC | CASSLEGQGSEQYF
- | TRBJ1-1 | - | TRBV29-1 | TGCAGCATCACCCTCGCAGGGCAGTTT | CSITLAGQF
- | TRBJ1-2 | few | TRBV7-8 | TGTGCCAGCGGTACAGGGAACTATGGCTACACCTTC | CASGTGNYGYTF
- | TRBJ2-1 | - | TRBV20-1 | TGCAGTGCTAGTTCGGCGGCCGGGTACAATGAGCAGTTCTTC | CSASSAAGYNEQFF
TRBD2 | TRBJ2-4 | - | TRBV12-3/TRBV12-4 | TGTGCCAGCAGAATTAGCGGGAGCTTTGCCAAAAACATTCAGTACTTC | CASRISGSFAKNIQYF
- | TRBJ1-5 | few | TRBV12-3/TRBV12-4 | TGTGCCAGCAGCCCCAACAGCGATCAGCCCCAGCATTTT | CASSPNSDQPQHF
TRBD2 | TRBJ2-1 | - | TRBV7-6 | TGTGCCAGCAGCAAAGGGACTAGCGCGTACAATGAGCAGTTCTTC | CASSKGTSAYNEQFF
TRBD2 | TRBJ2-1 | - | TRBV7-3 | TGTGCCAGCAGCCTAGCGGTTTCCTACAATGAGCAGTTCTTC | CASSLAVSYNEQFF
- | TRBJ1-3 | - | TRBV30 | TGTGCCTGGATTCCGCGAAACACCATATATTTT | CAWIPRNTIYF
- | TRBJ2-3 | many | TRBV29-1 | TGCAGCGTCCCAATCGGCAAGGCTACTGGGACAGATACGCAGTATTTT | CSVPIGKATGTDTQYF
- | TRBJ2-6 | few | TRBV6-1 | TGTGCCAGCAGTGAAATTACAGGGCCGCCGGGGGCCAACGTCCTGACTTTC | CASSEITGPPGANVLTF
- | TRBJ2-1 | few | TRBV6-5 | TGTGCCAGCAGCGAAGCCCATGAGCAGTTCTTC | CASSEAHEQFF
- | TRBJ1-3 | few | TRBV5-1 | TGCGCCAGCAGCTTGGGGGATACTGGAAACACCATATATTTT | CASSLGDTGNTIYF
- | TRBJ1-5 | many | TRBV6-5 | TGTGCCAGCAGCCCCCCGGTCGGGAAGCCCCAGCATTTT | CASSPPVGKPQHF